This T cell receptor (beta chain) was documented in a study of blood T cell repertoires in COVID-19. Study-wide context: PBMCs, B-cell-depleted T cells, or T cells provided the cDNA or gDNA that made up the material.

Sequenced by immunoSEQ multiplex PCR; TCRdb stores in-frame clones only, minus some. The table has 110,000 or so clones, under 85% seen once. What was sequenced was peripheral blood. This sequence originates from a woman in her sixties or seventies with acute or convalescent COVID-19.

The CDR3 region is CASSASPGETQYF. In DNA, the CDR3 is TGTGCCAGCAGCGCCTCTCCGGGGGAGACCCAGTACTTC. The chain has TRBV9 and TRBJ2-5; D might be TRBD2 (5 bases). V lost 3 bases, J lost 5 bases, and 11 bases lay in between. Germline V lookup: CDR1 SGDLS, CDR2 YYNGEE. The CDR3 runs to 13 residues.